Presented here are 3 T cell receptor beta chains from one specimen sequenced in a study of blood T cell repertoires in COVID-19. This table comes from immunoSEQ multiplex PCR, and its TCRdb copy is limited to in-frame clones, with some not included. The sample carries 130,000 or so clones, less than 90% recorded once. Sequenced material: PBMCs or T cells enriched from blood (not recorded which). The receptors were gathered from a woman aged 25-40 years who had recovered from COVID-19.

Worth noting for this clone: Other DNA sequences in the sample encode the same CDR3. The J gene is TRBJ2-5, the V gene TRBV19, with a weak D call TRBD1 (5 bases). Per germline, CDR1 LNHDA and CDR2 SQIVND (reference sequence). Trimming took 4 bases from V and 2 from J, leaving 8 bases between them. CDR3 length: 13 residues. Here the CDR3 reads CASSSSGQETQYF. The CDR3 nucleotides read TGTGCCAGTAGTAGTTCAGGGCAAGAGACCCAGTACTTC.

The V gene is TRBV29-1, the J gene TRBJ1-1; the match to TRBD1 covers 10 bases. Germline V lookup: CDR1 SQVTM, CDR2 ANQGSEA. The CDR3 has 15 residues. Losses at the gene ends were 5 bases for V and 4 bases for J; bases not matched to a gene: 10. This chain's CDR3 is CSVLDRGRLGTEAFF. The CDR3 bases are TGCAGCGTTCTAGACAGGGGGCGATTGGGCACTGAAGCTTTCTTT.

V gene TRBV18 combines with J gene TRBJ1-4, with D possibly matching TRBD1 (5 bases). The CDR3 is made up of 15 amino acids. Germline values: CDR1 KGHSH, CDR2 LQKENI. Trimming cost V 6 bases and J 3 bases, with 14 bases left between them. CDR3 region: CASSTRAGPNEKLFF. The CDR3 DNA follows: TGTGCCAGCTCGACCAGGGCAGGGCCTAATGAAAAACTGTTTTTT. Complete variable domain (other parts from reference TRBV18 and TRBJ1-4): NAGVMQNPRHLVRRRGQEARLRCSPMKGHSHVYWYRQLPEEGLKFMVYLQKENIIDESGMPKERFSAEFPKEGPSILRIQQVVRGDSAAYFCASSTRAGPNEKLFFGSGTQLSVL.